A single sample is the source of the 22 T cell receptor beta chains below, sequenced in a study of blood T cell repertoires in COVID-19. TCRdb's table, derived via immunoSEQ multiplex PCR, lists solely in-frame clones and lacks some. The data show about 140,000 clones, almost 85% seen once. What was sequenced was peripheral blood. Receptor source: a man aged 45 to 65 with acute or convalescent COVID-19.

The CDR3 DNA is TGTGCCAGCAGTTACGGGGGCAGTGGCTATGGCTACACCTTC. Its translation: CASSYGGSGYGYTF. The chain employs TRBV6-5 and TRBJ1-2; possible D gene TRBD1, 6 bases. This CDR3 has 14 amino acids. Germline values: CDR1 MNHEY, CDR2 SVGAGI. V was trimmed by 2 bases and J by 4 bases, leaving 11 bases between them.

The rearrangement joins TRBV7-6 to TRBJ2-3; D remains unclear. This CDR3 is 15 amino acids long. Trimming removed 0 bases from V and 7 bases from J, with 14 bases in between. Germline V gives CDR1 SGHVS, CDR2 FNYEAQ. Written as DNA, the CDR3 is TGTGCCAGCAGCTTAGCGGCAGATGGGCGACATACGCAGTATTTT. Translation: CASSLAADGRHTQYF.

The V gene is TRBV5-1, the J gene TRBJ2-7, with 7 positions matching TRBD1. The CDR3 loop spans 14 amino acids. Germline values: CDR1 SGHRS, CDR2 YFSETQ. The J segment lost 3 bases and the V segment lost 4 bases, leaving 7 bases of the junction unmatched. CDR3 coding DNA: TGCGCCAGCAGCCCGGGGACAGATATCTACGAGCAGTACTTC. This translates into CASSPGTDIYEQYF.

The rearrangement joins TRBV28 to TRBJ1-3; 8 bases match TRBD1. This CDR3 is built from 15 residues. From germline, CDR1 is MDHEN and CDR2 SYDVKM. V was pared by 8 bases and J by 3 bases, with 9 bases of the junction left unmatched. The CDR3 DNA reads as TGTGCCAGCCGAATCCAGGGGGCGGGTGGAAACACCATATATTTT. Its translation: CASRIQGAGGNTIYF.

This chain links TRBV19 with TRBJ1-5, with D uncertain. V was pared by 7 bases and J by 6 bases, with 16 bases between. Germline V gene data show CDR1 as LNHDA and CDR2 as SQIVND (reference sequence). This CDR3 contains 14 residues. CDR3 region: CASMPEVLGQPQHF. The CDR3 region has the DNA TGTGCCAGTATGCCCGAGGTATTGGGTCAGCCCCAGCATTTT.

The chain is built from TRBV11-2 and TRBJ2-5; D perhaps matches TRBD2 (5 bases). The length of the CDR3 is 15 residues. The V gene lost 5 bases and the J gene lost 5 bases, with 18 bases spanning the gap. Germline V lookup: CDR1 SGHAT, CDR2 FQNNGV. The DNA for the CDR3 is TGTGCCAGCAGCCAGCCGGGGTACCTCAGGGAGACCCAGTACTTC. This translates into CASSQPGYLRETQYF.

The chain couples TRBV4-2 to TRBJ1-3; D not certain. CDR3 length: 18 residues. From germline, CDR1 is LGHNA and CDR2 YNFKEQ. Trimming stripped 5 bases from V and 2 bases from J, with 22 bases between. CDR3 sequence reads: CASSNPPWQTIPGNTIYF. DNA of the CDR3: TGTGCCAGCAGCAACCCCCCCTGGCAGACTATCCCTGGAAACACCATATATTTT.

This sequence joins TRBV6-5 and TRBJ2-5; possible D gene TRBD2, 5 bases. This CDR3 region has 14 residues. The V gene lost 6 bases and the J gene lost 1 base, with 12 bases spanning the gap. Germline assignment: CDR1 MNHEY and CDR2 SVGAGI. The CDR3 spells CASSDGGTQETQYF. Written as DNA, the CDR3 is TGTGCCAGCAGCGATGGAGGAACCCAAGAGACCCAGTACTTC.

The chain joins TRBV14 to TRBJ1-3; tentative D call: TRBD1 (5 bases). V was cut by 3 bases and J by 4 bases, with 13 bases left in between. The CDR3 spans 15 residues. CDR1 SGHDN and CDR2 FVKESK come from the germline V gene. The CDR3 sequence: CASSQGRLPGNTIYF. CDR3 DNA sequence: TGTGCCAGCAGCCAGGGGCGTCTCCCCGGAAACACCATATATTTT.

The chain carries TRBV7-6 and TRBJ1-3, with a possible D match to TRBD1 (6 bases). The CDR3 extends over 18 amino acids. Trimming removed 4 bases at V and 0 bases at J, with 19 bases between. The germline V gene has CDR1 SGHVS and CDR2 FNYEAQ. In DNA form, the CDR3 reads TGTGCCAGCAGCTCGAGTCCCGGGACACAACCCTCTGGAAACACCATATATTTT. Protein product: CASSSSPGTQPSGNTIYF.

The chain is built from TRBV19 and TRBJ1-2; 8 bases map to TRBD1. Germline-derived CDR1 and CDR2 are LNHDA and SQIVND (reference sequence). J was trimmed by 5 bases and V by 2 bases; bases with no gene match: 10. CDR3 length: 16 amino acids. The CDR3 sequence: CASSISLATGVYGYTF. CDR3 sequence (DNA): TGTGCCAGTAGTATATCCCTTGCGACAGGGGTATATGGCTACACCTTC.

The genes are TRBV5-1 and TRBJ2-1, with 13 bases identical to TRBD2. The CDR3 has 17 amino acids. V dropped 3 bases and J dropped 8; count of bases not matched to a gene: 11. Germline-derived CDR1 and CDR2 are SGHRS and YFSETQ. CDR3 DNA sequence: TGCGCCAGCAGCTCCTCCATAACTAGCGGGGGGGGCGATGAGCAGTTCTTC. It specifies CASSSSITSGGGDEQFF.

The rearrangement links TRBV6-6 to TRBJ2-5; tentatively, D is TRBD2 (7 bases). V lost 5 bases and J 4 bases, leaving 17 bases between the germline ends. The CDR3 is made up of 15 amino acids. CDR1 MNHNY and CDR2 SVGAGI come from the germline V gene (reference sequence). The CDR3 region is CASSLGGLVAETQYF. CDR3 in DNA: TGTGCCAGCAGTCTGGGGGGGCTCGTGGCAGAGACCCAGTACTTC.

V and J are TRBV6-5 and TRBJ1-1; D ambiguous. This CDR3 has 15 residues. V was cut by 0 bases and J by 4 bases, with 12 bases left in between. The germline gives CDR1 MNHEY, CDR2 SVGAGI. The CDR3 nucleotides are TGTGCCAGCAGTTACTCCACGGGGTCAGGCACTGAAGCTTTCTTT. Protein product: CASSYSTGSGTEAFF.

This rearrangement joins TRBV19 to TRBJ1-5; 9 bases match TRBD1. CDR3 length: 15 amino acids. Germline V lookup: CDR1 LNHDA, CDR2 SQIVND (reference sequence). V lost 7 bases to trimming and J lost 6 bases; unmatched junction nucleotides: 10. Here the CDR3 reads CASTRRTGAGQPQHF. The CDR3 DNA reads TGTGCCAGTACCCGGCGGACAGGGGCGGGTCAGCCCCAGCATTTT.

The rearrangement links TRBV7-9 to TRBJ2-1; 9 bases align to TRBD2. CDR3 length: 14 residues. Germline CDR1 reads SEHNR; CDR2 reads FQNEAQ (reference sequence). V lost 5 bases, J lost 7 bases, and 6 bases stayed unmatched. CDR3 coding DNA: TGTGCCAGCAGCCTACGTAGCGGGAGTAATGAGCAGTTCTTC. Its translation: CASSLRSGSNEQFF.

This chain joins TRBV19 and TRBJ1-5, with D uncertain. Trimming removed 5 bases at V and 5 bases at J, with 10 bases between. The CDR3 is 13 amino acids. Germline loops: CDR1 LNHDA, CDR2 SQIVND (reference sequence). CDR3 DNA sequence: TGTGCCAGTAGTCCCCAGCGGGATCAGCCCCAGCATTTT. Protein sequence: CASSPQRDQPQHF.

DNA of the CDR3: TGCGCCAGCAGCCCATCTAGCGGGGGGGCGTATGAGCAGTTCTTC. As protein: CASSPSSGGAYEQFF. The chain has TRBV5-1 and TRBJ2-1; TRBD2 matches at 12 bases. V was clipped by 4 bases and J by 8 bases; unmatched bases: 7. CDR1 is SGHRS, CDR2 YFSETQ, per germline. The CDR3 extends over 15 amino acids.

The V gene is TRBV10-3, the J gene TRBJ2-7; D is unclear. The CDR3 contains 14 residues. The V gene lost 3 bases and the J gene lost 2 bases, with 11 bases spanning the gap. Germline V CDR1 and CDR2: ENHRY, SYGVKD. This chain's CDR3 is CAISDAKLTYEQYF. CDR3 nucleotides: TGTGCCATCAGTGACGCCAAGCTGACCTACGAGCAGTACTTC.

V and J are TRBV15 and TRBJ1-1; D may be TRBD1 (6 bases). Trimming stripped 5 bases from V and 7 bases from J, with 14 bases between. The CDR3 spans 13 residues. CDR1 is LNHNV, CDR2 YYDKDF, per germline (reference sequence). This chain's CDR3 is CATSLATGIEAFF. The CDR3 bases are TGTGCCACCAGCCTCGCCACAGGGATTGAAGCTTTCTTT.

The rearrangement uses TRBV5-1 and TRBJ1-1; D perhaps matches TRBD1 (6 bases). CDR1 and CDR2 from the germline V gene are SGHRS and YFSETQ. The ends were cut back, 4 bases at V and 8 bases at J, with 12 bases in the middle. There are 12 residues in the CDR3. The CDR3 loop reads CASSGGGGEAFF. CDR3 nucleotide sequence: TGCGCCAGCAGCGGCGGGGGCGGAGAAGCTTTCTTT. Drawing the rest from reference TRBV5-1 and TRBJ1-1, the complete variable domain is KAGVTQTPRYLIKTRGQQVTLSCSPISGHRSVSWYQQTPGQGLQFLFEYFSETQRNKGNFPGRFSGRQFSNSRSEMNVSTLELGDSALYLCASSGGGGEAFFGQGTRLTVV.

The rearrangement joins TRBV5-1 to TRBJ2-1, with a weak D call TRBD2 (5 bases). Germline CDR1 and CDR2: SGHRS and YFSETQ. V dropped 4 bases and J dropped 7 bases, with 9 bases sitting between them. The CDR3 loop spans 12 amino acids. The CDR3 DNA follows: TGCGCCAGCAGCCAGGACTGGAATGAGCAGTTCTTC. This encodes CASSQDWNEQFF.